A single sample is the source of the 20 T cell receptor beta chains below, sequenced in a study of blood T cell repertoires in COVID-19 (dated by TCRdb to the early 2020s). The library was made by the immunoSEQ multiplex PCR assay. This is the immuneACCESS table as TCRdb keeps it, with only in-frame sequences that have V and J called. A part of the clones is gone; compared with another copy, unresolved V genes explain less than half, and the rest is unexplained. For this sample there are approximately 150,000 clones; approximately 88% appear just once. More than 9% of the sample belongs to the ten largest clones. Sequencing was performed on peripheral blood. The source of these receptors is a man aged 55 to 69 with active or convalescent COVID-19.

This clone has just a few counts. V and J are TRBV19 and TRBJ1-3; D not resolved. Trimming left V 3 bases short and J 0 bases short, with 6 bases between. The V gene's germline CDR1 is LNHDA and CDR2 SQIVND (reference sequence). The CDR3 length is 14 residues. CDR3 protein: CASSITGSGNTIYF. The CDR3 nucleotides read TGTGCCAGTAGTATTACGGGCTCTGGAAACACCATATATTTT. Based on the CDR3 plus reference TRBV19 and TRBJ1-3, the full variable domain is DGGITQSPKYLFRKEGQNVTLSCEQNLNHDAMYWYRQDPGQGLRLIYYSQIVNDFQKGDIAEGYSVSREKKESFPLTVTSAQKNPTAFYLCASSITGSGNTIYFGEGSWLTVV.

The rearrangement links TRBV27 to TRBJ1-1; 11 nucleotides agree with TRBD1. Germline trimming cut 7 bases from V and 5 bases from J; bases unmatched to any gene: 9. The CDR3 length is 15 residues. The germline V gene has CDR1 MNHEY and CDR2 SMNVEV (reference sequence). The CDR3 DNA is TGTGCCAGCACCAAATCCCGGGACAGGGGGACTGAAGCTTTCTTT. It translates to CASTKSRDRGTEAFF.

This chain uses TRBV4-3 with TRBJ2-7; tentatively, D is TRBD2 (6 bases). Germline values: CDR1 LGHNA, CDR2 YSLEER. The ends were cut back, 0 bases at V and 4 bases at J, with 10 bases in the middle. The CDR3 loop spans 14 amino acids. The chain's CDR3 is CASSQDVSGYEQYF. In DNA form, the CDR3 reads TGCGCCAGCAGCCAAGATGTTAGCGGTTACGAGCAGTACTTC.

This chain connects TRBV11-2 to TRBJ2-1, with 9 bases that match TRBD1. CDR1 is SGHAT, CDR2 FQNNGV, per germline. CDR3 length: 15 amino acids. V dropped 5 bases and J dropped 4; count of bases not matched to a gene: 6. The CDR3 nucleotides are TGTGCCAGCAGCCCCGGGACAGGGACGTACAATGAGCAGTTCTTC. Amino acid sequence: CASSPGTGTYNEQFF.

The chain recombines TRBV14 with TRBJ1-6; D remains unclear. Looked up from germline, CDR1 is SGHDN and CDR2 is FVKESK. The V end lost 0 bases, the J end lost 0 bases, and 3 bases lay between the germline ends. The CDR3 runs 15 residues. CDR3 sequence (DNA): TGTGCCAGCAGCCAAGATAGCTCCTATAATTCACCCCTCCACTTT. It specifies CASSQDSSYNSPLHF.

CDR3 sequence: CASSHHRTGATEAFF. The DNA for the CDR3 is TGTGCCAGCAGCCACCACAGGACAGGGGCGACTGAAGCTTTCTTT. The chain carries TRBV3-1 (or the pseudogene TRBV3-2) and TRBJ1-1; 9 bases fit TRBD1. The germline V gene encodes CDR1 LGHDT and CDR2 YNNKEL (reference sequence). The V segment lost 3 bases and the J segment 5 bases; nucleotides outside the gene matches: 7. This CDR3 has 15 residues.

V gene TRBV25-1 combines with J gene TRBJ1-2, with unresolved D. CDR3 length equals 17 residues. Trimming removed 4 bases at V and 4 bases at J, with 22 bases between. Germline CDR1 reads MGHDK; CDR2 reads SYGVNS. DNA of the CDR3: TGTGCCAGCAGTGGAGCCTCCGCCGGGGATCTTGGCTATGGCTACACCTTC. Protein sequence: CASSGASAGDLGYGYTF.

The genes are TRBV28 and TRBJ2-1, with D possibly TRBD2 on 5 matching bases. V was trimmed by 1 base and J by 2 bases, leaving 9 bases between them. Germline assignment: CDR1 MDHEN and CDR2 SYDVKM. The CDR3 is made up of 15 amino acids. CDR3 nucleotides: TGTGCCAGCAGTTTATCGAGCGGAGCCTACAATGAGCAGTTCTTC. Its protein product is CASSLSSGAYNEQFF.

The chain couples TRBV28 to TRBJ1-5; no definite D call. Germline CDR1 MDHEN, CDR2 SYDVKM. The CDR3 sequence is 16 residues long. Trimming shortened V by 2 bases and J by 2 bases, and 13 bases separated the two germline ends. CDR3 in DNA: TGTGCCAGCAGTTTAGGCGGGCAACTACGCAATCAGCCCCAGCATTTT. Translated: CASSLGGQLRNQPQHF.

The chain links TRBV11-2 to TRBJ2-5; 7 positions match TRBD2. Germline lookup yields CDR1 SGHAT and CDR2 FQNNGV. CDR3 length: 14 amino acids. V trimming: 7 bases; J trimming: 5 bases; junction bases outside the gene matches: 10. CDR3 bases: TGTGCCAGCACCCCACAGCGGGGAGCGGAGACCCAGTACTTC. Translating gives CASTPQRGAETQYF.

The J gene is TRBJ2-7, the V gene TRBV4-1; no clear D. This CDR3 region has 15 residues. Germline V lookup: CDR1 MGHRA, CDR2 YSYEKL. Trimming removed 1 base from V and 2 bases from J, with 12 bases in between. In DNA form, the CDR3 reads TGCGCCAGCAGCCAAGGTACCGGCGGAACCTACGAGCAGTACTTC. Encoded protein: CASSQGTGGTYEQYF.

The chain is built from TRBV24-1 and TRBJ2-2; no clear D. Looked up from germline, CDR1 is KGHDR and CDR2 is SFDVKD. The CDR3 contains 12 residues. The V and J ends lost 9 bases and 4 bases respectively, with 8 bases between them. This chain's CDR3 is CATCSFTGELFF. CDR3 coding DNA: TGTGCCACCTGCAGTTTCACCGGGGAGCTGTTTTTT.

The J gene is TRBJ2-7, the V gene TRBV24-1; 7 bases fit TRBD1. Looked up from germline, CDR1 is KGHDR and CDR2 is SFDVKD. This CDR3 is built from 15 residues. The ends lost 4 bases at V and 0 bases at J; junction bases unmatched: 5. The CDR3 nucleotides read TGTGCCACCAGTGACGCGACAGGGACCTCCTACGAGCAGTACTTC. It translates to CATSDATGTSYEQYF.

J is TRBJ2-4 and V is TRBV7-9, with 8 bases identical to TRBD1. CDR1 is SEHNR and CDR2 is FQNEAQ in the germline V gene (reference sequence). The V gene end was trimmed by 5 bases and the J gene end by 6 bases; junction bases not matched to a gene: 9. The CDR3 has 15 residues. DNA of the CDR3: TGTGCCAGCAGCATCCCTGGACAGGGCGGAAACATTCAGTACTTC. Its translation is CASSIPGQGGNIQYF.

The rearrangement links TRBV6-6 to TRBJ1-1; 9 nucleotides match TRBD1. CDR1 and CDR2 (germline): MNHNY, SVGAGI (reference sequence). The CDR3 sequence is 13 residues long. The trim removed 5 bases at V and 6 bases at J, leaving 4 bases unmatched. DNA for the CDR3: TGTGCCAGCAGTCCCGGGACAGGGTCTGAAGCTTTCTTT. Translated, it gives CASSPGTGSEAFF.

The CDR3 here is CASSPSAGRADEQYF. The CDR3 nucleotides read TGTGCCAGCAGCCCCTCGGCCGGGAGGGCCGACGAGCAGTACTTC. The rearrangement joins TRBV4-2 to TRBJ2-7; 8 bases are shared with TRBD2. The junction had 10 bases not matched to a gene; V was cut back by 4 bases and J by 5 bases. The length of the CDR3 is 15 residues. The V gene's germline CDR1 is LGHNA and CDR2 YNFKEQ.

The V and J genes are TRBV7-2 and TRBJ1-6; D may be TRBD1 (6 bases). CDR3 size: 13 residues. Germline-derived CDR1 and CDR2 are SGHTA and FQGNSA. V was cut by 6 bases and J by 8 bases, with 11 bases left in between. Here the CDR3 DNA reads TGTGCCAGCAGAAGGGGGGGGGATTCACCCCTCCACTTT. Protein: CASRRGGDSPLHF. Supplemented by reference TRBV7-2 and TRBJ1-6, the full variable domain reads GAGVSQSPSNKVTEKGKDVELRCDPISGHTALYWYRQSLGQGLEFLIYFQGNSAPDKSGLPSDRFSAERTGGSVSTLTIQRTQQEDSAVYLCASRRGGDSPLHFGNGTRLTVT.

This clone was seen just once. This chain connects TRBV6-5 to TRBJ1-6; maybe TRBD1 (6 bases). CDR3 length: 13 amino acids. Deletions cut 7 bases from V and 9 bases from J, with 13 bases between. Germline V CDR1 and CDR2: MNHEY, SVGAGI. CDR3 loop: CASTGTLSSPLHF. CDR3 DNA sequence: TGTGCCAGCACAGGGACACTATCTTCACCCCTCCACTTT.

This chain uses TRBV10-3 with TRBJ2-7; 11 bases are a match to TRBD2. J lost 3 bases, V lost 3 bases, and 1 base had no gene match. The CDR3 runs to 14 residues. Germline-derived CDR1 and CDR2 are ENHRY and SYGVKD. The CDR3 DNA follows: TGTGCCATCAGTGACGGGACTAGCGGCTACGAGCAGTACTTC. Translated, it gives CAISDGTSGYEQYF.

This clone appeared once. The V call is TRBV9, the J call TRBJ2-7, with D possibly being TRBD2 (5 bases). The CDR3 sequence is 14 residues long. Germline CDR1 SGDLS, CDR2 YYNGEE. The V end lost 3 bases, the J end lost 0 bases, and 10 bases lay between the germline ends. DNA for the CDR3: TGTGCCAGCAGCGCTGGGAGCAGCTCCTACGAGCAGTACTTC. It codes for CASSAGSSSYEQYF. Using reference TRBV9 and TRBJ2-7 for the parts outside the CDR3, the full variable domain is DSGVTQTPKHLITATGQRVTLRCSPRSGDLSVYWYQQSLDQGLQFLIQYYNGEERAKGNILERFSAQQFPDLHSELNLSSLELGDSALYFCASSAGSSSYEQYFGPGTRLTVT.